This is a list of T cell receptor beta chains from one sample in a study of blood T cells in healthy people across ages. One entry per CDR3 protein results from TCRdb running MiXCR on the 5' RACE reads. This repertoire shows hundreds of thousands of distinct CDR3 sequences, 40% to 45% found once; its top ten account for approximately 22%. The sample taken for sequencing was blood. These receptors were obtained from a woman between 55 and 75 years old in good health. Each CDR3 is given with its conserved first and last residue. A D gene is named only where the DNA matches it firmly. Not every row has a clone size; where given, it reads once, few, many or a size class.

TRBV4-3	TRBD2	many	TRBJ2-1	16	CASSQEGGSSYNEQFF	TGTGCCAGCAGCCAAGAAGGCGGGAGCTCCTACAATGAGCAGTTCTTC
TRBV20-1	-	-	TRBJ1-6	13	CSASVQGYSPLHF	TGCAGTGCTAGCGTACAGGGCTATTCACCCCTCCACTTT
TRBV7-2	-	few	TRBJ2-7	12	CASSLESGEQYF	TGTGCCAGCAGCTTAGAATCGGGGGAGCAGTACTTC
TRBV20-1	-	-	TRBJ2-7	15	CSAREPGSITYEQYF	TGCAGTGCTAGAGAACCCGGCAGTATCACCTACGAGCAGTACTTC
TRBV20-1	-	few	TRBJ1-2	13	CSARVPNNYGYTF	TGCAGTGCTAGAGTTCCTAATAACTATGGCTACACCTTC
TRBV29-1	-	-	TRBJ2-3	15	CSVTNTGPSTDTQYF	TGCAGCGTTACCAATACGGGGCCAAGCACAGATACGCAGTATTTT
TRBV29-1	TRBD1	many	TRBJ1-1	12	CSAGGRGTEAFF	TGCAGCGCAGGGGGAAGGGGCACTGAAGCTTTCTTT
TRBV29-1	TRBD1	few	TRBJ1-1	13	CSVVDRENTEAFF	TGCAGCGTCGTGGACAGGGAGAACACTGAAGCTTTCTTT
TRBV7-2	TRBD1	-	TRBJ2-5	15	CASSLETGGGETQYF	TGTGCCAGCAGCTTAGAAACAGGGGGCGGTGAGACCCAGTACTTC
TRBV15	-	-	TRBJ1-1	13	CATSRESFTEAFF	TGTGCCACCAGCAGAGAGAGTTTCACTGAAGCTTTCTTT
TRBV27	TRBD1	-	TRBJ2-7	14	CASNKQGAAYEQYF	TGTGCCAGCAACAAACAGGGGGCAGCCTACGAGCAGTACTTC
TRBV5-1	TRBD2	once	TRBJ2-3	16	CASSSATAGGTDTQYF	TGCGCCAGCAGTTCCGCAACAGCGGGAGGAACAGATACGCAGTATTTT
TRBV6-5	-	-	TRBJ2-7	15	CASSYRGKRHYEQYF	TGTGCCAGCAGTTATCGGGGGAAACGACACTACGAGCAGTACTTC
TRBV20-1	-	few	TRBJ2-1	13	CSARGAPYNEQFF	TGCAGTGCTAGAGGGGCGCCCTACAATGAGCAGTTCTTC
TRBV5-1	TRBD2	-	TRBJ2-5	15	CASSSGTSKGETQYF	TGCGCCAGCAGTTCCGGGACTAGCAAGGGGGAGACCCAGTACTTC
TRBV7-9	TRBD1	-	TRBJ1-1	16	CASSPPGQGDWTEAFF	TGTGCCAGCAGCCCCCCAGGCCAGGGGGATTGGACTGAAGCTTTCTTT
TRBV27	TRBD1	-	TRBJ2-7	14	CASRLGTGSYEQYF	TGTGCCAGCAGATTGGGGACAGGCAGCTACGAGCAGTACTTC
TRBV6-6	-	-	TRBJ2-7	15	CASRMQGFGSGEQYF	TGTGCCAGCAGGATGCAGGGTTTTGGGTCGGGCGAGCAGTACTTC
TRBV6-6	-	few	TRBJ2-7	16	CASTPLFVRGAYEQYF	TGTGCCAGCACCCCCCTCTTTGTCAGGGGGGCCTACGAGCAGTACTTC
TRBV6-5	-	-	TRBJ1-1	14	CASRGSLMNTEAFF	TGTGCCAGCAGAGGCAGCTTGATGAACACTGAAGCTTTCTTT
TRBV2	-	many	TRBJ2-3	13	CASSAGNTDTQYF	TGTGCCAGCAGCGCGGGCAACACAGATACGCAGTATTTT
TRBV7-9	-	few	TRBJ2-3	15	CASSNRAQLGGTQYF	TGTGCCAGCAGTAACCGGGCTCAGCTGGGAGGTACGCAGTATTTT
TRBV24-1	TRBD1	-	TRBJ2-5	14	CATSDPPGTEGQYF	TGTGCCACCAGTGATCCCCCCGGGACAGAGGGGCAGTACTTC
TRBV18	-	few	TRBJ1-1	13	CASSSDSWGEAFF	TGTGCCAGCTCATCGGACAGCTGGGGGGAAGCTTTCTTT
TRBV7-2	TRBD1	-	TRBJ2-7	14	CASGEGQHSYEQYF	TGTGCCAGCGGAGAGGGACAGCACTCCTACGAGCAGTACTTC
TRBV7-3	-	many	TRBJ1-2	13	CASSSSSGQGYTF	TGTGCCAGCAGCTCCTCCTCCGGACAGGGCTACACCTTC
TRBV20-1	-	-	TRBJ2-5	15	CSARDPDRLQETQYF	TGCAGTGCTAGAGACCCGGACAGACTCCAAGAGACCCAGTACTTC
TRBV2	TRBD1	few	TRBJ2-7	14	CASNTRQGVDEQYF	TGTGCCAGCAATACCCGACAGGGGGTGGACGAGCAGTACTTC
TRBV7-2	-	-	TRBJ2-5	12	CAGSLTQETQYF	TGTGCCGGCAGCTTGACCCAAGAGACCCAGTACTTC
TRBV29-1	TRBD2	once	TRBJ2-1	13	CSVLAVGRNEQFF	TGCAGCGTTCTAGCGGTCGGGAGGAATGAGCAGTTCTTC
TRBV6-5	TRBD2	-	TRBJ2-3	16	CASSTGLASGTDTQYF	TGTGCCAGCAGTACTGGACTAGCCTCAGGCACAGATACGCAGTATTTT
TRBV18	-	-	TRBJ1-1	14	CASSRGTLNTEAFF	TGTGCCAGCTCACGGGGCACCCTGAACACTGAAGCTTTCTTT
TRBV4-2	-	-	TRBJ2-7	16	CASSQVPDGGAYEQYF	TGTGCCAGCAGCCAAGTTCCGGACGGTGGAGCCTACGAGCAGTACTTC
TRBV20-1	-	-	TRBJ2-7	15	CSASLSSATSYEQYF	TGCAGTGCTAGTCTATCTAGCGCGACCTCCTACGAGCAGTACTTC
TRBV28	TRBD2	-	TRBJ2-7	17	CASRPKVFSGSLYEQYF	TGTGCCAGCAGGCCGAAGGTGTTTAGCGGGAGTCTCTACGAGCAGTACTTC
TRBV28	-	-	TRBJ1-5	15	CASSTQGEGNQPQHF	TGTGCCAGCAGTACCCAGGGTGAGGGCAATCAGCCCCAGCATTTT
TRBV7-2	-	-	TRBJ1-5	15	CASSLGGLIARPQHF	TGCGCCAGCAGCTTAGGGGGTCTTATAGCTAGGCCCCAGCATTTT
TRBV27	TRBD2	few	TRBJ2-7	13	CASSQSGSYEQYF	TGTGCCAGCAGTCAAAGCGGGAGTTACGAGCAGTACTTC
TRBV12-3/TRBV12-4	-	few	TRBJ2-7	13	CASSLGRVHEQYF	TGTGCCAGCAGTTTAGGCAGGGTCCACGAGCAGTACTTC
TRBV12-3/TRBV12-4	-	few	TRBJ1-5	14	CASSTAGGNQPQHF	TGTGCCAGCAGTACTGCAGGGGGCAATCAGCCCCAGCATTTT
TRBV12-3/TRBV12-4	-	-	TRBJ2-7	14	CASSPGRASYEQYF	TGTGCCAGCAGTCCTGGGCGGGCATCCTACGAGCAGTACTTC
TRBV7-9	-	-	TRBJ1-4	18	CASSSTPVDRHSGEKLFF	TGTGCCAGCAGCTCGACACCTGTAGACAGGCACAGTGGGGAAAAACTGTTTTTT
TRBV27	-	-	TRBJ2-1	12	CASSSRDNEQFF	TGTGCCAGCAGTTCGAGGGACAATGAGCAGTTCTTC
TRBV5-1	-	-	TRBJ1-5	16	CASSLESGHSNQPQHF	TGCGCCAGCAGCTTGGAGTCAGGACATAGCAATCAGCCCCAGCATTTT
TRBV6-1	TRBD2	-	TRBJ2-7	14	CASSEIGGAYEQYF	TGTGCCAGCAGTGAAATCGGGGGGGCGTACGAGCAGTACTTC
TRBV15	-	-	TRBJ2-3	14	CATSPRKAADTQYF	TGTGCCACCAGCCCCCGCAAGGCGGCAGATACGCAGTATTTT
TRBV7-9	-	many	TRBJ2-1	15	CASSYPEDQPNEQFF	TGTGCCAGCAGCTACCCGGAGGACCAGCCCAATGAGCAGTTCTTC
TRBV6-2/TRBV6-3	TRBD1	-	TRBJ2-7	14	CASSLQGVTYEQYF	TGTGCCAGCAGTTTACAGGGGGTAACCTACGAGCAGTACTTC
TRBV29-1	-	-	TRBJ1-2	11	CSVYEAYGDTF	TGCAGCGTTTATGAGGCCTATGGCGACACCTTC
TRBV20-1	TRBD2	-	TRBJ2-4	13	CSAGGSVKNIQYF	TGCAGTGCGGGCGGGAGCGTCAAAAACATTCAGTACTTC
TRBV29-1	-	few	TRBJ2-1	17	CSVDISATGRQYNEQFF	TGCAGCGTTGATATTTCCGCGACGGGGCGTCAATACAATGAGCAGTTCTTC
TRBV5-1	TRBD1	few	TRBJ1-2	14	CASSLFRTGSGYTF	TGCGCCAGCAGCTTGTTTAGGACAGGATCCGGCTACACCTTC
TRBV12-3/TRBV12-4	-	-	TRBJ2-1	14	CASRLGGVRDEQFF	TGTGCCAGCAGATTAGGGGGGGTTCGGGATGAGCAGTTCTTC
TRBV2	-	-	TRBJ2-1	12	CASTVPPDEQFF	TGTGCCAGCACCGTTCCCCCAGATGAGCAGTTCTTC
TRBV11-2	-	few	TRBJ2-1	14	CASSSTVGNNEQFF	TGTGCCAGCAGCTCGACCGTAGGGAACAATGAGCAGTTCTTC